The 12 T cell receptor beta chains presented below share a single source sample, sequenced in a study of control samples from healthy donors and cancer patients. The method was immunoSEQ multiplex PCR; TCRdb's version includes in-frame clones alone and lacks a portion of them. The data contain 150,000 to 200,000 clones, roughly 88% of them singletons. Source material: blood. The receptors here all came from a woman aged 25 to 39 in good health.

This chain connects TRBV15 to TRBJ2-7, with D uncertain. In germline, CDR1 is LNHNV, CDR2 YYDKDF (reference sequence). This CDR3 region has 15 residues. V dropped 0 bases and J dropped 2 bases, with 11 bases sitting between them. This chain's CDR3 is CATSRDAGTPYEQYF. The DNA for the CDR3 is TGTGCCACCAGCAGAGATGCCGGCACCCCCTACGAGCAGTACTTC.

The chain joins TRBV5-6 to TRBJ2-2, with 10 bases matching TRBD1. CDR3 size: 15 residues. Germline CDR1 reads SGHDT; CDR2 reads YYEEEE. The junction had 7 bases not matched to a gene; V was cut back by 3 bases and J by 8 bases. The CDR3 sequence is CASSYGTGVLGELFF. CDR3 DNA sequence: TGTGCCAGCAGCTACGGGACAGGGGTTTTGGGGGAGCTGTTTTTT.

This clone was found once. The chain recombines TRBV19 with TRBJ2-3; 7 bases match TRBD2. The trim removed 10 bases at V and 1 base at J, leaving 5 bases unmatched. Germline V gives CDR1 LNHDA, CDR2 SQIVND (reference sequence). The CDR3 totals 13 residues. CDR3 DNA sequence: TGTGCCATCGCGACTAGCCGCACAGATACGCAGTATTTT. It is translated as CAIATSRTDTQYF.

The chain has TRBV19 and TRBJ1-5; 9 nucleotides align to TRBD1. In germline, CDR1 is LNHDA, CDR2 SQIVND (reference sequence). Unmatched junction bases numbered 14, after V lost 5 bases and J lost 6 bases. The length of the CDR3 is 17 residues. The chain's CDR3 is CASSPGQGRRRVQPQHF. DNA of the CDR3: TGTGCCAGTAGTCCGGGACAGGGTCGTAGGAGGGTTCAGCCCCAGCATTTT. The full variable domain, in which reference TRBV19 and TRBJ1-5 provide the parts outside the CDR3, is DGGITQSPKYLFRKEGQNVTLSCEQNLNHDAMYWYRQDPGQGLRLIYYSQIVNDFQKGDIAEGYSVSREKKESFPLTVTSAQKNPTAFYLCASSPGQGRRRVQPQHFGDGTRLSIL.

This chain's CDR3 is CASSSLLTSGRVDTQYF. CDR3 nucleotides: TGTGCCAGCAGCTCCCTCCTGACTAGCGGGAGAGTAGATACGCAGTATTTT. This chain links TRBV5-4 with TRBJ2-3; 12 bases agree with TRBD2. This CDR3 is built from 17 residues. V shed 3 bases, J shed 5 bases, and the junction held 10 bases outside the gene matches. Per germline, CDR1 SGHNT and CDR2 YYREEE (reference sequence).

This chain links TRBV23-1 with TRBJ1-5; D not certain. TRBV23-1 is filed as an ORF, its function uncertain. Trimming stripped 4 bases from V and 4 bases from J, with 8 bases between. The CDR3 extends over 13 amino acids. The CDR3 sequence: CASSPCMNQPQHF. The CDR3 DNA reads TGCGCCAGCAGTCCTTGTATGAATCAGCCCCAGCATTTT.

The CDR3 region is CASSQGGSEAFF. The CDR3 DNA reads as TGTGCCAGCAGCCAAGGGGGCAGCGAAGCTTTCTTT. This chain connects TRBV4-2 to TRBJ1-1, with TRBD1 as a possible D gene (5 bases). The V and J ends lost 1 base and 8 bases respectively, with 8 bases between them. Germline CDR1 is LGHNA and CDR2 is YNFKEQ. The CDR3 is 12 amino acids.

CDR3 loop: CASSLLAGEIKGNRYEQYF. The CDR3 DNA sequence: TGTGCCAGCAGCCTCCTTGCGGGGGAGATTAAGGGGAACCGCTACGAGCAGTACTTC. This sequence joins TRBV5-6 and TRBJ2-7; 7 positions agree with TRBD2. The CDR3 consists of 19 residues. V lost 4 bases and J lost 3; bases outside the gene matches: 22. CDR1 is SGHDT and CDR2 is YYEEEE in the germline V gene.

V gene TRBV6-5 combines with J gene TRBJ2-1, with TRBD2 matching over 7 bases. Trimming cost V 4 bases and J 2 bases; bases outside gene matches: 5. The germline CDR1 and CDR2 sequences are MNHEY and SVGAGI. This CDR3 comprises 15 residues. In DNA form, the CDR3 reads TGTGCCAGCAGTTTGGGAGGGGAGCCCTACAATGAGCAGTTCTTC. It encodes CASSLGGEPYNEQFF.

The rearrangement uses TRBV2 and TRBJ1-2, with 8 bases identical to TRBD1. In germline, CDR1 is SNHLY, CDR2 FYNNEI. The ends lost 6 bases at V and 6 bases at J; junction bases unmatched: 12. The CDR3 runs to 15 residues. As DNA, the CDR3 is TGTGCCAGCAGCCCCAGGGCAGGGGGCTTCGATGGCTACACCTTC. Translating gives CASSPRAGGFDGYTF.

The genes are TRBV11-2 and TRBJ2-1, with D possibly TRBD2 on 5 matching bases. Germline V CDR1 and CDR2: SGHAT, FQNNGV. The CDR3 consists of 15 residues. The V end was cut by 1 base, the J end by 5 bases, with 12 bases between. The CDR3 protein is CASSLVLVGNNEQFF. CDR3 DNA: TGTGCCAGCAGCTTAGTACTAGTGGGAAACAATGAGCAGTTCTTC.

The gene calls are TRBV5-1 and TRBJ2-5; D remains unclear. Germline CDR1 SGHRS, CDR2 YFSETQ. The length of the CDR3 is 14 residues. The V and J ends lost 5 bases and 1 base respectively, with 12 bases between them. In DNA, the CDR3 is TGCGCCAGCAGTTTGCCGGGCACCCAAGAGACCCAGTACTTC. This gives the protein CASSLPGTQETQYF.